This entry is about one T cell receptor beta chain. What it binds is unknown. In each case, RNA was isolated and then reverse transcribed into cDNA as the sequencing template. Profiling relied on immunoSEQ multiplex PCR, and the TCRdb table lists in-frame clones only, not all of them. The data contain hundreds of thousands of clones, under 70% of them singletons. This sample is part of a study of CD8+ T cells in alopecia areata. Study background: The study gave tofacitinib for 6 to 18 months, then 6 months off drug.

Germline V gene sequence: CDR1 SGHRS, CDR2 YFSETQ. Losses at the gene ends were 1 base for V and 5 bases for J; bases not matched to a gene: 7. The CDR3 runs 15 residues. Study-level findings and limits: Compared with mice, patients displayed less clear TCR sharing, possibly for HLA-related reasons.

Treatment described: oral pan-JAK inhibitor, 5-10 mg twice daily. This TCR was sampled from a human donor with alopecia areata. Specimen: CD4+ T cells sorted from blood, collected around week 46, from a patient treated with tofacitinib. The chain combines TRBV5-1 with TRBJ2-7, with TRBD1 matching over 9 bases. The CDR3 here is CASSLLGDRDHEQYF. As DNA, the CDR3 is TGCGCCAGCAGCTTGCTGGGGGACAGGGATCACGAGCAGTACTTC.